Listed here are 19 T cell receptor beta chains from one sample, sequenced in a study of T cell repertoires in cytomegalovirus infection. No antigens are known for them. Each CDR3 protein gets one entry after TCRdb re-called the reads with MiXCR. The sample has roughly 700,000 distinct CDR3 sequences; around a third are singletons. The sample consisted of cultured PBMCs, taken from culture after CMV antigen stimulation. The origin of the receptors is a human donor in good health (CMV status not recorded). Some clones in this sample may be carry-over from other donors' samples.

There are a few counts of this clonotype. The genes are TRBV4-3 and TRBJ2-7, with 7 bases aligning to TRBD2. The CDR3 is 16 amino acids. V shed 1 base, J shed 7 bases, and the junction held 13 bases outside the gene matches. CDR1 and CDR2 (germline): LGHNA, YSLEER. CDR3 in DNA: TGCGCCAGCAGCCAAGGTTTAGTTAGCGGGCGGTGGGAGCAGTACTTC. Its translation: CASSQGLVSGRWEQYF.

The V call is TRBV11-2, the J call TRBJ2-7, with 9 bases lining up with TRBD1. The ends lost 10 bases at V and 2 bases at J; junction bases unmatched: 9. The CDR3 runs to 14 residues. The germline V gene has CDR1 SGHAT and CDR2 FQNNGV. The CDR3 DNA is TGTGCCACAAGTAAGGGGGACAGGGCCTACGAGCAGTACTTC. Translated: CATSKGDRAYEQYF. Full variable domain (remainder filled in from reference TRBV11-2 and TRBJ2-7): EAGVAQSPRYKIIEKRQSVAFWCNPISGHATLYWYQQILGQGPKLLIQFQNNGVVDDSQLPKDRFSAERLKGVDSTLKIQPAKLEDSAVYLCATSKGDRAYEQYFGPGTRLTVT.

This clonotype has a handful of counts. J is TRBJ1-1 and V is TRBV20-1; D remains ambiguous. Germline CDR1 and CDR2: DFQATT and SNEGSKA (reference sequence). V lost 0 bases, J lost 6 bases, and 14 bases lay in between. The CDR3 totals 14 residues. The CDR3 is CSAREFQSIAEAFF. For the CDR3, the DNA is TGCAGTGCTAGAGAGTTTCAGTCGATCGCTGAAGCTTTCTTT.

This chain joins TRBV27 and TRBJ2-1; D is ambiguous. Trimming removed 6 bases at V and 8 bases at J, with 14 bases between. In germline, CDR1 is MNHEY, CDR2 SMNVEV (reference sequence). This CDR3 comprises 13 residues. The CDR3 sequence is CASSPTARDEQFF. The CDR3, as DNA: TGTGCCAGCAGCCCAACCGCTAGGGATGAGCAGTTCTTC.

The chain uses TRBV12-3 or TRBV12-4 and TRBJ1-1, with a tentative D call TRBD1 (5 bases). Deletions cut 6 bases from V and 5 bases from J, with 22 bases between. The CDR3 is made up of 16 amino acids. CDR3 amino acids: CASSPGTARRGTEAFF. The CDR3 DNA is TGTGCCAGCAGCCCTGGGACCGCCCGAAGAGGGACTGAAGCTTTCTTT.

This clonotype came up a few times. The CDR3 DNA reads as TGTGCCAGCAGCTTAAGTGTCAGGGAGAACTATGGCTACACCTTC. Its translation is CASSLSVRENYGYTF. V usage is TRBV7-2 and J usage is TRBJ1-2, with a possible D match to TRBD1 (5 bases). CDR3 length: 15 amino acids. Germline V gene data show CDR1 as SGHTA and CDR2 as FQGNSA. Trimming removed 2 bases from V and 2 bases from J, with 12 bases in between.

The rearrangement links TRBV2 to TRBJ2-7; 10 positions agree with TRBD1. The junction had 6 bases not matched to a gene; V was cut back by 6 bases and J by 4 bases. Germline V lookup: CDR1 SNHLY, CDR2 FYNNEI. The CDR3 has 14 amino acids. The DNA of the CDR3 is TGTGCCAGCAGGGCCGGGACAGGGGTTTACGAGCAGTACTTC. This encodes CASRAGTGVYEQYF.

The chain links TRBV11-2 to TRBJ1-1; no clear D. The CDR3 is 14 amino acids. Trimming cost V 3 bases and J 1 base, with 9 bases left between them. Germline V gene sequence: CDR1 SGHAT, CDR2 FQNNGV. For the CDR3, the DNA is TGTGCCAGCAGCTTCGGTATGGGGAACACTGAAGCTTTCTTT. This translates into CASSFGMGNTEAFF.

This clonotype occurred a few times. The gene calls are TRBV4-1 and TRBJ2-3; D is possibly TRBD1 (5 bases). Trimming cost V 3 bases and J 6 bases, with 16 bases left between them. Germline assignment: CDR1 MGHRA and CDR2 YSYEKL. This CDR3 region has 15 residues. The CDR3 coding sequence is TGCGCCAGCAGCCAGGCAGACAGCGTAGGGGATACGCAGTATTTT. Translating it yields CASSQADSVGDTQYF.

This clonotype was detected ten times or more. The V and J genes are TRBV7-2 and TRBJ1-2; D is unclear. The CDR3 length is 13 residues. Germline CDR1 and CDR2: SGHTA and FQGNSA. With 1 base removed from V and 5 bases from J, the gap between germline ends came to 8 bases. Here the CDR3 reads CASSLVLRYGYTF. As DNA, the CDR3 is TGTGCCAGCAGCTTAGTTCTTCGGTATGGCTACACCTTC.

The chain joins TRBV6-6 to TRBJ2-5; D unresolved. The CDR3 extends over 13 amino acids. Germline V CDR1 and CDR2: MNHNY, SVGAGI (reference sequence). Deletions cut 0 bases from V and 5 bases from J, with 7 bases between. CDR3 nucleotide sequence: TGTGCCAGCAGTTACTCCCCCAGGGAGACCCAGTACTTC. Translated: CASSYSPRETQYF.

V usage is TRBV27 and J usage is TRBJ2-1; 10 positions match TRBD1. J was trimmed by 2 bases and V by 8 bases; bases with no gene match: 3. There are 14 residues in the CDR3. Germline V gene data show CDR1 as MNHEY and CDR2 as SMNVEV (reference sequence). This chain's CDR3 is CASRGQGAYNEQFF. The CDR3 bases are TGTGCCAGCCGAGGACAGGGGGCCTACAATGAGCAGTTCTTC.

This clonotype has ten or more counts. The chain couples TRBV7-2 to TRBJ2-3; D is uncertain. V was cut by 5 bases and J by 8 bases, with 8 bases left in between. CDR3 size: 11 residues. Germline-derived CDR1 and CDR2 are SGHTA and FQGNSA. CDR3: CASSEYSTQYF. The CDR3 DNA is TGTGCCAGCAGCGAGTATAGTACGCAGTATTTT.

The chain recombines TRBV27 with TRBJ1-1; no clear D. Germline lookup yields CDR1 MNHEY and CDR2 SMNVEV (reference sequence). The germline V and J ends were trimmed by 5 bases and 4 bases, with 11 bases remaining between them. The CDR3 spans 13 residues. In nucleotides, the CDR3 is TGTGCCAGCAGTGACTTTACGGCCACTGAAGCTTTCTTT. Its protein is CASSDFTATEAFF.

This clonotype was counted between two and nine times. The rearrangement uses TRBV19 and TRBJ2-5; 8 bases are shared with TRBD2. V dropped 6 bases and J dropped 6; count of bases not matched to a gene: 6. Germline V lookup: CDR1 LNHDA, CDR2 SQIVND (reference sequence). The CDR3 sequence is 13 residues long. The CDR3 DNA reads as TGTGCCAGTAGGACCAGCGGGGGAAAGACCCAGTACTTC. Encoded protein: CASRTSGGKTQYF.

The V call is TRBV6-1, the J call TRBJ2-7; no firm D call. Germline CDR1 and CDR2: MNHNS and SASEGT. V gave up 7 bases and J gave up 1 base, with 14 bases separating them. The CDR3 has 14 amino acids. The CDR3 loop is CASIEGFVSYEQYF. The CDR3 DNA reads TGTGCCAGCATCGAAGGATTTGTGTCCTACGAGCAGTACTTC.

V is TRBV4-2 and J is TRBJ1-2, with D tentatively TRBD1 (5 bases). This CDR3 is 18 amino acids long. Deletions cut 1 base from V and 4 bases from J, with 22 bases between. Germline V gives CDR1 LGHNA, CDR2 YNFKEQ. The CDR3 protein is CASSQGGVSRAVFYGYTF. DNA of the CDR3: TGTGCCAGCAGCCAAGGTGGGGTGTCCAGGGCAGTTTTCTATGGCTACACCTTC.

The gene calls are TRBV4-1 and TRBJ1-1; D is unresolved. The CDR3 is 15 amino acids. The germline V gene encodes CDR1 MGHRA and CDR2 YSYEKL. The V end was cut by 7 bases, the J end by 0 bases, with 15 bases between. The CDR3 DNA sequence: TGCGCCAGCACCGCAAGGGCAGTGATGAACACTGAAGCTTTCTTT. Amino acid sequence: CASTARAVMNTEAFF.

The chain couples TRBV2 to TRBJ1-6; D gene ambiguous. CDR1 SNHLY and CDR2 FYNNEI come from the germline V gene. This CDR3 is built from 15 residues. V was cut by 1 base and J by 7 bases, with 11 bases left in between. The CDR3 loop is CASSEDRVQNSPLHF. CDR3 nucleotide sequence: TGTGCCAGCAGTGAAGATAGGGTTCAGAATTCACCCCTCCACTTT.